Following are 20 T cell receptor beta chains from one sample sequenced in a study of blood T cell repertoires in COVID-19. Sequencing used immunoSEQ multiplex PCR; TCRdb keeps in-frame clones, though not all of them. The sample holds some 250,000 clones; approximately 83% are singletons and the top ten take approximately 4.8%. Sequenced: peripheral blood. The receptors come from a man aged 50 or older with active or convalescent COVID-19.

The V and J genes are TRBV9 and TRBJ2-5; TRBD1 agrees at 12 bases. The CDR3 runs to 16 residues. Trimming removed 2 bases from V and 4 bases from J; junction bases left unmatched: 6. Germline-derived CDR1 and CDR2 are SGDLS and YYNGEE. Here the CDR3 DNA reads TGTGCCAGCAGCGTCGGGGACAGGGGGCTCGGAGAGACCCAGTACTTC. It codes for CASSVGDRGLGETQYF.

The gene calls are TRBV9 and TRBJ2-7; 8 nucleotides agree with TRBD2. In germline, CDR1 is SGDLS, CDR2 YYNGEE. The length of the CDR3 is 14 residues. After removal of 0 bases from V and 6 bases from J, the junction contained 5 bases not matched to a gene. The DNA of the CDR3 is TGTGCCAGCAGCGTAGTCGGGGGGGCCCTCGAGCAGTACTTC. Its protein is CASSVVGGALEQYF.

This chain joins TRBV5-1 and TRBJ1-1, with D perhaps TRBD1 (5 bases). Germline assignment: CDR1 SGHRS and CDR2 YFSETQ. This CDR3 has 15 amino acids. V lost 0 bases to trimming and J lost 4 bases, with 13 bases between them. This CDR3 is CASSLERGYSTEAFF. The DNA for the CDR3 is TGCGCCAGCAGCTTGGAGCGGGGGTATAGCACTGAAGCTTTCTTT.

The rearrangement uses TRBV5-1 and TRBJ1-2, with D uncertain. The CDR3 totals 11 residues. Germline V lookup: CDR1 SGHRS, CDR2 YFSETQ. V was shortened by 3 bases and J by 3 bases, with 3 bases between the two germline ends. The CDR3 DNA reads TGCGCCAGCAGCTCGGACTATGGCTACACCTTC. Protein: CASSSDYGYTF.

V is TRBV19 and J is TRBJ2-1; D is possibly TRBD1 (7 bases). The V gene lost 7 bases and the J gene lost 8 bases, with 21 bases spanning the gap. The CDR3 sequence is 15 residues long. Germline-derived CDR1 and CDR2 are LNHDA and SQIVND (reference sequence). The DNA for the CDR3 is TGTGCCAGTACAAACTCGGAGGGGGCAATCCATGAGCAGTTCTTC. Translating it yields CASTNSEGAIHEQFF.

This clone was seen only a few times. The chain combines TRBV30 with TRBJ2-7; 9 nucleotides agree with TRBD1. The CDR3 runs to 16 residues. Germline V CDR1 and CDR2: GTSNPN, SVGIG (reference sequence). Losses at the gene ends were 2 bases for V and 0 bases for J; bases not matched to a gene: 8. The CDR3 loop reads CAWSNRGRLSSYEQYF. The DNA of the CDR3 is TGTGCCTGGAGTAACAGGGGGCGACTCTCCTCCTACGAGCAGTACTTC.

This clone was counted a single time. The gene calls are TRBV4-2 and TRBJ1-4; D gene uncertain. The CDR3 sequence is 12 residues long. The V and J ends lost 0 bases and 7 bases respectively, with 3 bases between them. CDR1 and CDR2 from the germline V gene are LGHNA and YNFKEQ. The CDR3 bases are TGTGCCAGCAGCCAAGATCGTGAAAAACTGTTTTTT. It specifies CASSQDREKLFF.

The sample holds one count of this clone. The J gene is TRBJ1-1, the V gene TRBV25-1; D not resolved. The CDR3 extends over 12 amino acids. V was clipped by 4 bases and J by 8 bases, with 11 bases between them. Germline CDR1 MGHDK, CDR2 SYGVNS. Here the CDR3 DNA reads TGTGCCAGCAGTGTGACCGCCGGGGAAGCTTTCTTT. Translating gives CASSVTAGEAFF.

The chain links TRBV9 to TRBJ2-5, with 15 bases aligning to TRBD2. Trimming took 4 bases from V and 5 from J; bases not matched to a gene: 9. The CDR3 loop spans 17 amino acids. Germline CDR1 SGDLS, CDR2 YYNGEE. The CDR3 coding sequence is TGTGCCAGCAGCACCCGTCCCGGGACTAGCGGGGGGGAGACCCAGTACTTC. Its protein is CASSTRPGTSGGETQYF.

CDR3 DNA: TGCGCCAGCAGCCCGTTGACTAGCGGGGGGACCAATGAGCAGTTCTTC. Its translation is CASSPLTSGGTNEQFF. V gene TRBV5-1 combines with J gene TRBJ2-1; 13 nucleotides line up with TRBD2. J was trimmed by 6 bases and V by 4 bases; bases with no gene match: 7. The germline V gene has CDR1 SGHRS and CDR2 YFSETQ. The CDR3 sequence is 16 residues long.

The chain uses TRBV6-5 and TRBJ2-5, with 11 bases lining up with TRBD1. This CDR3 contains 15 residues. Trimming cost V 6 bases and J 3 bases; bases outside gene matches: 6. Germline V gene lookup returns CDR1 MNHEY and CDR2 SVGAGI. As DNA, the CDR3 is TGTGCCAGCAGGACCTTGGGACAGGGGGAAGAGACCCAGTACTTC. Residues: CASRTLGQGEETQYF.

V is TRBV5-1 and J is TRBJ1-2, with D possibly being TRBD1 (6 bases). In germline, CDR1 is SGHRS, CDR2 YFSETQ. Trimming took 4 bases from V and 8 from J, leaving 21 bases between them. The CDR3 is 15 amino acids. The CDR3 sequence: CASSRAGGAPGGYTF. The CDR3, as DNA: TGCGCCAGCAGCAGAGCCGGGGGGGCCCCGGGGGGCTACACCTTC. The whole variable domain, filled in from reference TRBV5-1 and TRBJ1-2, reads KAGVTQTPRYLIKTRGQQVTLSCSPISGHRSVSWYQQTPGQGLQFLFEYFSETQRNKGNFPGRFSGRQFSNSRSEMNVSTLELGDSALYLCASSRAGGAPGGYTFGSGTRLTVV.

The chain couples TRBV6-5 to TRBJ2-2, with a possible D match to TRBD2 (7 bases). The V end was cut by 5 bases, the J end by 6 bases, with 10 bases between. This CDR3 contains 13 residues. Germline CDR1 is MNHEY and CDR2 is SVGAGI. For the CDR3, the DNA is TGTGCCAGCAGTCCCGGGGGGCCCGGGGAGCTGTTTTTT. The encoded protein is CASSPGGPGELFF.

The chain combines TRBV6-6 with TRBJ1-5, with D hard to call. Deletions cut 5 bases from V and 6 bases from J, with 11 bases between. In germline, CDR1 is MNHNY, CDR2 SVGAGI (reference sequence). This CDR3 is built from 13 residues. The CDR3 protein is CASSLRGGQPQHF. CDR3 nucleotide sequence: TGTGCCAGCAGTCTCCGGGGTGGTCAGCCCCAGCATTTT.

This clone was seen a handful of times. The chain is built from TRBV6-5 and TRBJ1-2, with D unclear. The V gene lost 5 bases and the J gene lost 8 bases, with 18 bases spanning the gap. Per germline, CDR1 MNHEY and CDR2 SVGAGI. The CDR3 totals 14 residues. This CDR3 is CASSTPGSFWGYTF. As DNA, the CDR3 is TGTGCCAGCAGTACCCCGGGATCCTTTTGGGGCTACACCTTC.

This clone has a single count. The genes are TRBV10-3 and TRBJ1-2; possible D gene TRBD1, 5 bases. The V end lost 2 bases, the J end lost 9 bases, and 13 bases lay between the germline ends. CDR3 length equals 13 residues. Germline V gene data show CDR1 as ENHRY and CDR2 as SYGVKD. CDR3 region: CAISEGQGARYTF. DNA for the CDR3: TGTGCCATCAGTGAGGGGCAGGGCGCGCGCTACACCTTC.

The chain is built from TRBV6-5 and TRBJ2-3; 11 nucleotides align to TRBD2. Trimming took 5 bases from V and 0 from J; bases not matched to a gene: 1. Looked up from germline, CDR1 is MNHEY and CDR2 is SVGAGI. The CDR3 is made up of 15 amino acids. This CDR3 is CASSLAGGSTDTQYF. Written as DNA, the CDR3 is TGTGCCAGCAGTCTAGCGGGGGGAAGCACAGATACGCAGTATTTT.

V gene TRBV9 combines with J gene TRBJ2-1, with D possibly being TRBD2 (6 bases). CDR3 size: 16 residues. CDR1 is SGDLS and CDR2 is YYNGEE in the germline V gene. V was cut by 3 bases and J by 1 base, with 14 bases left in between. The CDR3 protein is CASSASGTFSYNEQFF. The DNA for the CDR3 is TGTGCCAGCAGCGCCTCCGGGACTTTTTCCTACAATGAGCAGTTCTTC.

The chain recombines TRBV19 with TRBJ1-2; D uncertain. This CDR3 has 14 amino acids. The V end lost 4 bases, the J end lost 0 bases, and 9 bases lay between the germline ends. The germline CDR1 and CDR2 sequences are LNHDA and SQIVND (reference sequence). CDR3 residues: CASSSTDANYGYTF. The DNA for the CDR3 is TGTGCCAGTAGTAGTACAGATGCTAACTATGGCTACACCTTC. Drawing the rest from reference TRBV19 and TRBJ1-2, the complete variable domain is DGGITQSPKYLFRKEGQNVTLSCEQNLNHDAMYWYRQDPGQGLRLIYYSQIVNDFQKGDIAEGYSVSREKKESFPLTVTSAQKNPTAFYLCASSSTDANYGYTFGSGTRLTVV.

The J gene is TRBJ1-1, the V gene TRBV7-2; unclear D gene. Trimming cost V 3 bases and J 0 bases, with 8 bases left between them. Germline CDR1 reads SGHTA; CDR2 reads FQGNSA. The CDR3 is made up of 14 amino acids. CDR3 sequence: CASSFSVMNTEAFF. CDR3 nucleotides: TGTGCCAGCAGCTTTTCCGTTATGAACACTGAAGCTTTCTTT.